The following is a T cell receptor (beta chain) sequence with its context. Trimming cost V 2 bases and J 4 bases; bases outside gene matches: 10. Germline loops: CDR1 MGHRA, CDR2 YSYEKL. The CDR3 covers 16 residues. In the authors' workflow: It was from reference gene primer amplification that nucleated cell counts were estimated. Sequencing was performed with immunoSEQ multiplex PCR; in TCRdb, only in-frame clones are kept and a portion is missing. D and trimming come from the DNA, and the V and J calls and clone size come from that table. The table lists 150,000 or so clones, 90% of them singletons, with around 17% in the top ten. These data originate in a study of blood T cell repertoires in COVID-19.

The clonotype comes from a man in his fifties or sixties with active or convalescent COVID-19. Sequencing input: peripheral blood. The chain joins TRBV4-1 to TRBJ2-7, with 8 positions matching TRBD1. The CDR3 sequence is CASSQTWTGKIYEQYF. CDR3 in DNA: TGCGCCAGCAGCCAAACCTGGACAGGGAAAATTTACGAGCAGTACTTC.